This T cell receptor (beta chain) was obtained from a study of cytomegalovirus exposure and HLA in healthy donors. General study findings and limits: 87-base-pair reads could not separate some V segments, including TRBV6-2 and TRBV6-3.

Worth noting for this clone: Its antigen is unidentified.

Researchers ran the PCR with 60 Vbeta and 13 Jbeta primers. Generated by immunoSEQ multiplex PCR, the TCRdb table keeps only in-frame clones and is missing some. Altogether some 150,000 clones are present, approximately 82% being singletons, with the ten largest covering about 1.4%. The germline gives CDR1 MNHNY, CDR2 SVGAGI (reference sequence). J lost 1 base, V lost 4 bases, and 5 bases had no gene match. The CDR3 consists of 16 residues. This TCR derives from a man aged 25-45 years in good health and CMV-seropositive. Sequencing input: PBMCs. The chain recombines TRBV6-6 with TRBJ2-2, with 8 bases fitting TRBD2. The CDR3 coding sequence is TGTGCCAGCAGTTTCAGGAGCGGGGGGAACACCGGGGAGCTGTTTTTT. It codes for CASSFRSGGNTGELFF.